This TCR beta chain was found in a study of blood T cell repertoires in COVID-19. The CDR3 is 15 residues long. Trimming stripped 0 bases from V and 7 bases from J, with 15 bases between. The germline gives CDR1 MGHRA, CDR2 YSYEKL. Only in-frame clones appear in the TCRdb table, and some are missing; sequencing was by immunoSEQ multiplex PCR. The repertoire has over 150,000 clones, less than 90% of them found once; the top ten carry around 8%. Specimen: peripheral blood. The chain is built from TRBV4-1 and TRBJ1-2; TRBD1 is a possible D gene (5 bases). This TCR was recovered from a woman aged 65 to 85 with COVID-19, enrolled during active disease. CDR3 region: CASSQEEQDRSGYTF. The CDR3 bases are TGCGCCAGCAGCCAAGAGGAACAGGATAGGAGTGGCTACACCTTC.